The sequence of this T cell receptor (beta chain) was determined in a study of OX40 agonist ivuxolimab in advanced cancers. Produced via immunoSEQ multiplex PCR; TCRdb's table is partial and in-frame only. This table holds tens of thousands of clones, over 75% found once. Germline V gene sequence: CDR1 MNHNY, CDR2 SVGAGI (reference sequence). The CDR3 contains 13 residues. V shed 2 bases and J shed 3 bases, with 8 bases lying between them. The sample consisted of CD4+ or CD8+ T cells sorted from blood, taken in a trial of the OX40 agonist ivuxolimab. V gene TRBV6-6 combines with J gene TRBJ2-7, with D tentatively TRBD1 (5 bases). The sequence came from an adult with an advanced solid tumor such as melanoma, head and neck, liver or kidney cancer. In DNA, the CDR3 is TGTGCCAGCAGTTACCCGACAGACTACGAGCAGTACTTC. Translation: CASSYPTDYEQYF.